This TCR beta chain originates from a study of T cells in Graves' hyperthyroidism and ophthalmopathy. TCR beta CDR3 sequences were amplified from RNA transcripts. The TCR CDR3 was amplified in a first-round RT-PCR using the HTBI primer set. Each CDR3 protein is one row after TCRdb ran MiXCR on the multiplex PCR reads. The data show 450,000 to 500,000 distinct CDR3 sequences, about 20% seen once. The CDR3 runs to 15 residues. The J segment lost 2 bases and the V segment lost 4 bases, leaving 4 bases of the junction unmatched. From germline, CDR1 is SGHDT and CDR2 YYEEEE. A note on this clonotype: The antigen is undetermined.

Broader study findings: Among clonotypes expanded in thyroid above 0.001, most were also found in blood.

The material sequenced was blood. The clonotype comes from a woman in her 70s with Graves' ophthalmopathy. The chain has TRBV5-6 and TRBJ2-3, with 10 positions matching TRBD1. The CDR3, as DNA: TGTGCCAGCAGCAAGGGACAGGGGCTCACAGATACGCAGTATTTT. As protein: CASSKGQGLTDTQYF. Together with reference TRBV5-6 and TRBJ2-3, the CDR3 gives the full variable domain: DAGVTQSPTHLIKTRGQQVTLRCSPKSGHDTVSWYQQALGQGPQFIFQYYEEEERQRGNFPDRFSGHQFPNYSSELNVNALLLGDSALYLCASSKGQGLTDTQYFGPGTRLTVL.